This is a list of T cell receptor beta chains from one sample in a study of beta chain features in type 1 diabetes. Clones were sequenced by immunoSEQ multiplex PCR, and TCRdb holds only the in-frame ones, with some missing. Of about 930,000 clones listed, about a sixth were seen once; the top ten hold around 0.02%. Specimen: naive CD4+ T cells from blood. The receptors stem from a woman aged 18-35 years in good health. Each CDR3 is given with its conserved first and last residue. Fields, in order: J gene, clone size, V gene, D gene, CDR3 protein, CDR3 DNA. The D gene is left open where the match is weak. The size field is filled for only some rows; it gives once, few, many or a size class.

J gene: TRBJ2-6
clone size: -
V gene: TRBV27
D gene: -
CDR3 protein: CASSLIWGTGANVLTF
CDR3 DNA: TGTGCCAGCAGTTTAATTTGGGGCACGGGGGCCAACGTCCTGACTTTC

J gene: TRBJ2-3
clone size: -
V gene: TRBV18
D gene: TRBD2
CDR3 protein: CASSPLAGGPDTQYF
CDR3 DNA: TGTGCCAGCTCACCACTAGCGGGAGGGCCAGATACGCAGTATTTT

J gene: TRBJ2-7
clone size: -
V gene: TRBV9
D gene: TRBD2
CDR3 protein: CASSVASGSGSSEQYF
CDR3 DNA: TGTGCCAGCAGCGTAGCTAGCGGGAGCGGGTCTTCCGAGCAGTACTTC

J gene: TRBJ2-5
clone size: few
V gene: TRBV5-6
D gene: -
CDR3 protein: CASSFRGVRQETQYF
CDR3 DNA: TGTGCCAGCAGCTTCAGGGGTGTTCGCCAAGAGACCCAGTACTTC

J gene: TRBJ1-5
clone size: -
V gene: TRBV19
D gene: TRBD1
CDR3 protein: CASRRKGADQSFSQPQHF
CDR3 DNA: TGTGCCAGTAGACGTAAGGGGGCAGACCAGTCTTTTAGTCAGCCCCAGCATTTT

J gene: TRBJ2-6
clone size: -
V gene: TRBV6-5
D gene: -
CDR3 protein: CASSRSSGANVLTF
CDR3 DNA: TGTGCCAGCAGCCGAAGCTCTGGGGCCAACGTCCTGACTTTC

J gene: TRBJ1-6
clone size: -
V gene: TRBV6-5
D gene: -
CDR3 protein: CASSYLDSHNSPLHF
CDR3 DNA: TGTGCCAGCAGTTACCTGGACAGCCATAATTCACCCCTCCACTTT

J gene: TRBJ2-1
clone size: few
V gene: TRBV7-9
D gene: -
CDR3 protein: CASSLLPRASNEQFF
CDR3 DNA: TGTGCCAGCAGCTTACTTCCCCGCGCGAGCAATGAGCAGTTCTTC

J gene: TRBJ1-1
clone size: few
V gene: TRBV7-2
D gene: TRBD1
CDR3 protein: CASSNNRGYTEAFF
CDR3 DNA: TGTGCCAGCAGCAACAACAGGGGGTACACTGAAGCTTTCTTT

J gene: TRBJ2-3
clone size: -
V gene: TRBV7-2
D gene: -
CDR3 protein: CASRFGLWDTQYF
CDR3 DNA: TGTGCCAGCAGGTTCGGTTTGTGGGACACGCAGTATTTT

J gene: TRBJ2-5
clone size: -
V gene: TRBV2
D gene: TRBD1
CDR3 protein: CASRGTGWAQYF
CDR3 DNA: TGTGCCAGCAGGGGGACAGGGTGGGCCCAGTACTTC

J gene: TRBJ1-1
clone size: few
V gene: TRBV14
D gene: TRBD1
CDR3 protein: CASSRRGWNTEAFF
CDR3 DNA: TGTGCCAGCAGCCGCAGGGGGTGGAACACTGAAGCTTTCTTT

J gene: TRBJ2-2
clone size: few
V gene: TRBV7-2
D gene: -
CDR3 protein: CASSLDWAVWAGELFF
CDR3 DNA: TGTGCCAGCAGCTTAGACTGGGCGGTGTGGGCCGGGGAGCTGTTTTTT

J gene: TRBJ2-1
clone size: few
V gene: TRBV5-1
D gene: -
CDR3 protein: CASKTGTSLNNEQFF
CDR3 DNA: TGCGCCAGCAAAACAGGGACCAGTCTAAACAATGAGCAGTTCTTC

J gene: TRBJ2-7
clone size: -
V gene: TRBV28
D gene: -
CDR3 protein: CASSSGYEQYF
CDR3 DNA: TGTGCCAGCAGTTCCGGTTACGAGCAGTACTTC

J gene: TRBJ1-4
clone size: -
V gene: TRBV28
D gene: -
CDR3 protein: CASSGLTNEKLFF
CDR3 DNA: TGTGCCAGCAGCGGTTTAACTAATGAAAAACTGTTTTTT

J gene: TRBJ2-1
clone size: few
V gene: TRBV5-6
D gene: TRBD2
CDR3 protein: CASSQGLAGGRASYNEQFF
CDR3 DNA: TGTGCCAGCAGCCAGGGACTAGCGGGAGGGCGAGCCTCCTACAATGAGCAGTTCTTC

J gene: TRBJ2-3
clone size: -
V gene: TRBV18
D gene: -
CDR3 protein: CASSPTLTDTQYF
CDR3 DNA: TGTGCCAGCTCACCAACTCTCACAGATACGCAGTATTTT

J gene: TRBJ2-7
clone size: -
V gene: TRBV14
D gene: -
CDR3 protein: CASSQDHVYEQYF
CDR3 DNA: TGTGCCAGCAGCCAAGATCACGTCTACGAGCAGTACTTC

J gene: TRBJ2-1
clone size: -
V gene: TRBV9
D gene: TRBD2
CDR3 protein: CASSVVGTSLDEQFF
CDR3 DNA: TGTGCCAGCAGCGTAGTTGGGACTAGTTTAGATGAGCAGTTCTTC

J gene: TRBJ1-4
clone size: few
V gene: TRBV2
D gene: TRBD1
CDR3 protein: CASSGPGQGAEKLFF
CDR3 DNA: TGTGCCAGCAGTGGTCCGGGACAGGGGGCGGAAAAACTGTTTTTT

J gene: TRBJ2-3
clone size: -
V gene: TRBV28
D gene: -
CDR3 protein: CASSFGGSKTDTQYF
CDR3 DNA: TGTGCCAGCAGTTTCGGTGGGAGTAAAACAGATACGCAGTATTTT

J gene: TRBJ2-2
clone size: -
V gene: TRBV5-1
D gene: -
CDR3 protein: CASSLANTGELFF
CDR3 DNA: TGCGCCAGCAGCTTGGCTAACACCGGGGAGCTGTTTTTT

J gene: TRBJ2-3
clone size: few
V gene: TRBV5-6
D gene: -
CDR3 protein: CASSYRGGGTDTQYF
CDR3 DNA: TGTGCCAGCAGCTATAGAGGGGGAGGGACAGATACGCAGTATTTT

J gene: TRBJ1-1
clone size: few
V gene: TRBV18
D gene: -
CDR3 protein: CASSPLRVQMNTEAFF
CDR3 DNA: TGTGCCAGCTCACCACTACGCGTCCAAATGAACACTGAAGCTTTCTTT

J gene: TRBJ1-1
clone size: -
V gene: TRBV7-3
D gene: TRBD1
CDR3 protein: CASSGSGTGTNTEAFF
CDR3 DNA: TGTGCCAGCAGCGGTTCCGGGACAGGAACGAACACTGAAGCTTTCTTT

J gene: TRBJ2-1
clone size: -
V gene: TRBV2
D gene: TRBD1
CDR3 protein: CASRSPWTGLNNEQFF
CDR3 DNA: TGTGCCAGCAGAAGTCCGTGGACAGGTTTGAACAATGAGCAGTTCTTC

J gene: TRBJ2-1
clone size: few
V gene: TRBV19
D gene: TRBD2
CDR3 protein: CASRGASGTVNEQFF
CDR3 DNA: TGTGCCAGTAGGGGGGCTAGCGGGACTGTGAATGAGCAGTTCTTC

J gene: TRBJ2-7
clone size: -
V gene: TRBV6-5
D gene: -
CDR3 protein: CASAMGGGYEQYF
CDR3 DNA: TGTGCCAGCGCAATGGGAGGCGGCTACGAGCAGTACTTC

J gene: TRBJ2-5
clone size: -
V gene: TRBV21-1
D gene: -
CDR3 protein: CASSKVGLGTQYF
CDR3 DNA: -

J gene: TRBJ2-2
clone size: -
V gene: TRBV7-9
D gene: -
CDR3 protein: CASSTQLTQNTGELFF
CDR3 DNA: TGTGCCAGCAGCACACAGCTAACCCAGAACACCGGGGAGCTGTTTTTT

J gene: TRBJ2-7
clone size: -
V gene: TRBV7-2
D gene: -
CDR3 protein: CASSLWRVSSYEQYF
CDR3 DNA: TGTGCCAGCAGCCTCTGGCGGGTTAGCTCCTACGAGCAGTACTTC

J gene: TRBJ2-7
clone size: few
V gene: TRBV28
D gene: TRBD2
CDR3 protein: CASGAGTSFHEQYF
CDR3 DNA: TGTGCCAGCGGAGCCGGGACTAGTTTCCACGAGCAGTACTTC

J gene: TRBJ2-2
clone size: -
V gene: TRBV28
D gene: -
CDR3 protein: CASFKLGSGELFF
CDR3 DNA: TGTGCCAGCTTTAAGCTAGGGTCCGGGGAGCTGTTTTTT

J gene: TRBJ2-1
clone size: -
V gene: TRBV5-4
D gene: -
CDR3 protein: CASSLDYNEQFF
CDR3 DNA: TGTGCCAGCAGCTTGGACTACAATGAGCAGTTCTTC

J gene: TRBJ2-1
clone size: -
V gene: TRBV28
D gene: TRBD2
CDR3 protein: CASSSSGSYNEQFF
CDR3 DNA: TGTGCCAGCAGCTCCAGCGGGAGCTACAATGAGCAGTTCTTC

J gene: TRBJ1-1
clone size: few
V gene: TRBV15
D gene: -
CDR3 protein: CATSRGGSLNTEAFF
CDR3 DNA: TGTGCCACCAGCAGGGGCGGGAGCCTGAACACTGAAGCTTTCTTT

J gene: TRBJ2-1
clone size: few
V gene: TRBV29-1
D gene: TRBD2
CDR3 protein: CSVRGPPGGEQFF
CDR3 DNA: TGCAGCGTACGGGGTCCTCCCGGGGGGGAGCAGTTCTTC

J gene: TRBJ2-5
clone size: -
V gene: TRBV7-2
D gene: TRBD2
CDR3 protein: CASSFASGRGETQYF
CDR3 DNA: TGTGCCAGCAGCTTCGCTAGCGGGAGAGGAGAGACCCAGTACTTC

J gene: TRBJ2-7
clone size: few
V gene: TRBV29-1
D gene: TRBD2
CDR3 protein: CSAGGTSGSYEQYF
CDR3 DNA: TGCAGCGCCGGTGGGACTAGCGGCTCCTACGAGCAGTACTTC

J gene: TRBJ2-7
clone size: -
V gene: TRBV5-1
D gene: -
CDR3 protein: CASSLVEGREQYF
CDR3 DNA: TGCGCCAGCAGCTTGGTCGAGGGTCGGGAGCAGTACTTC

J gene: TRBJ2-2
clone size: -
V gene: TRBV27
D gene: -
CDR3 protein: CASSLFQGIPGELFF
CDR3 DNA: TGTGCCAGCAGTTTATTCCAAGGCATCCCCGGGGAGCTGTTTTTT

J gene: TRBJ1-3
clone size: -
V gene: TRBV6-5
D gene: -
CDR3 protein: CASSGSGNTIYF
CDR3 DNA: TGTGCCAGCTCCGGCTCTGGAAACACCATATATTTT

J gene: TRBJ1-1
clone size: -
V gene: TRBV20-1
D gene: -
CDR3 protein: CSADRRTEAFF
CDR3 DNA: TGCAGTGCTGACAGGAGGACTGAAGCTTTCTTT

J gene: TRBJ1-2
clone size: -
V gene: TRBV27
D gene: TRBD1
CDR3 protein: CASSPQGAHGYTF
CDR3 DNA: TGTGCCAGCAGTCCACAGGGGGCTCATGGCTACACCTTC

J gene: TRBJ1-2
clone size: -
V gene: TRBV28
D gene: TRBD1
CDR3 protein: CASSFGTGYGYTF
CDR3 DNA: TGTGCCAGCAGTTTTGGGACAGGGTATGGCTACACCTTC

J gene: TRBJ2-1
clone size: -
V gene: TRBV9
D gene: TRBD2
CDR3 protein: CASSVSGGPYEQFF
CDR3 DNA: TGTGCCAGCAGCGTATCGGGAGGGCCATATGAGCAGTTCTTC

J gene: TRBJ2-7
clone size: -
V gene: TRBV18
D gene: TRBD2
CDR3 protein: CASSPGLDSEQYF
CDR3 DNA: TGTGCCAGCTCACCCGGACTAGATTCCGAGCAGTACTTC

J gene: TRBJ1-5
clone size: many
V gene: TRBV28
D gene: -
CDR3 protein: CASSPPIQPQHF
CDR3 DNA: TGTGCCAGCAGTCCCCCGATACAGCCCCAGCATTTT

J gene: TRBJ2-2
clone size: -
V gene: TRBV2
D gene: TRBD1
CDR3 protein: CASSWTGETGELFF
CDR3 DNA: TGTGCCAGCAGTTGGACAGGGGAGACCGGGGAGCTGTTTTTT